What follows are 31 T cell receptor beta chains derived from one specimen sequenced in a study of blood T cells in healthy people across ages. Using a J-beta primer mix together with a sample-barcoded 5' primer, a second PCR was run for roughly 6 to 12 cycles. TCRdb ran MiXCR on the 5' RACE reads and lists one entry per CDR3 protein. The sample lists about 600,000 distinct CDR3 sequences, less than 60% seen once, with around 25% in the top ten. Sequencing was performed on blood. The receptors originated from a man aged 80 or over in good health.

The gene calls are TRBV7-2 and TRBJ2-3; unclear D gene. Germline assignment: CDR1 SGHTA and CDR2 FQGNSA. The CDR3 length is 17 residues. Trimming took off 1 base at V and 5 bases at J, with 19 bases between the two ends. CDR3 residues: CASSLVRRPTWGDTQYF. The CDR3, as DNA: TGTGCCAGCAGCTTAGTGCGTCGCCCAACCTGGGGAGATACGCAGTATTTT.

Points on this clonotype: Possible read error: a much larger clone is one base away. The V gene is TRBV28, the J gene TRBJ2-7; D is unresolved. Germline V gives CDR1 MDHEN, CDR2 SYDVKM. The CDR3 extends over 14 amino acids. Trimming removed 5 bases from V and 0 bases from J, with 11 bases in between. The CDR3 nucleotides are TGTGCCAGCAGTCGGGCAATAAGCTCCTACGAGCAGTACTTC. This codes for CASSRAISSYEQYF. The full variable domain, rest sourced from reference TRBV28 and TRBJ2-7, is DVKVTQSSRYLVKRTGEKVFLECVQDMDHENMFWYRQDPGLGLRLIYFSYDVKMKEKGDIPEGYSVSREKKERFSLILESASTNQTSMYLCASSRAISSYEQYFGPGTRLTVT.

This clonotype occurred many times. The chain is built from TRBV6-6 and TRBJ2-1, with D perhaps matching TRBD2 (7 bases). V lost 3 bases and J 8 bases, leaving 11 bases between the germline ends. Germline V lookup: CDR1 MNHNY, CDR2 SVGAGI (reference sequence). There are 13 residues in the CDR3. The CDR3 nucleotides read TGTGCCAGCAGTTATAGGGGGAGGGATGAGCAGTTCTTC. Its protein product is CASSYRGRDEQFF.

This clonotype was counted at least ten times. The rearrangement links TRBV6-6 to TRBJ2-1; TRBD1 agrees at 11 bases. V trimming: 6 bases; J trimming: 7 bases; junction bases outside the gene matches: 8. The CDR3 covers 15 residues. Germline V CDR1 and CDR2: MNHNY, SVGAGI (reference sequence). CDR3 sequence: CASSPTDRGRNEQFF. CDR3 in DNA: TGTGCCAGCAGCCCTACGGACAGGGGGCGGAATGAGCAGTTCTTC.

The chain links TRBV11-1 to TRBJ2-5, with no clear D. In germline, CDR1 is SGHAT, CDR2 FQDESV (reference sequence). Trimming left V 2 bases short and J 4 bases short, with 11 bases between. The CDR3 consists of 14 residues. CDR3 region: CASSLWASGETQYF. In DNA form, the CDR3 reads TGTGCCAGCAGCTTATGGGCTAGTGGAGAGACCCAGTACTTC.

The chain couples TRBV5-1 to TRBJ2-1, with a weak D call TRBD2 (6 bases). The V end was cut by 0 bases, the J end by 6 bases, with 10 bases between. This CDR3 comprises 14 residues. In germline, CDR1 is SGHRS, CDR2 YFSETQ. CDR3 coding DNA: TGCGCCAGCAGCTTGGCGACTAGATCCAATGAGCAGTTCTTC. It specifies CASSLATRSNEQFF.

Here the CDR3 reads CASSNTIPGGQGAPYNEQFF. The CDR3 DNA reads TGTGCCAGCAGCAATACTATACCTGGTGGGCAGGGGGCGCCCTACAATGAGCAGTTCTTC. The chain carries TRBV21-1 and TRBJ2-1; whether TRBD1, the table's D call, matches the DNA was not checked. TRBV21-1 is given as a pseudogene. This CDR3 spans 20 amino acids.

With regard to this clonotype: This sequence may be a read error, since a much larger clone differs from it by one base. The rearrangement uses TRBV7-9 and TRBJ2-6; maybe TRBD1 (6 bases). The CDR3 runs 18 residues. Germline V gene data show CDR1 as SEHNR and CDR2 as FQNEAQ (reference sequence). Here the CDR3 DNA reads TGTGCCAGCAGCCCGGACAGTGCGATCTTCTCTGGGGCCAACGGCCTGACTTTC. Protein: CASSPDSAIFSGANGLTF.

This clonotype came up a few times. The chain has TRBV5-1 and TRBJ1-6, with TRBD1 identical over 8 bases. V was pared by 4 bases and J by 7 bases, with 7 bases of the junction left unmatched. The CDR3 loop spans 15 amino acids. Germline V gene lookup returns CDR1 SGHRS and CDR2 YFSETQ. The CDR3 nucleotides are TGCGCCAGCAGCCTACAGGACAGGGACAATTCACCCCTCCACTTT. This translates into CASSLQDRDNSPLHF.

The genes are TRBV29-1 and TRBJ2-7; the D call may be TRBD1 or TRBD2 (5 bases each). V lost 4 bases to trimming and J lost 2 bases, with 12 bases between them. From germline, CDR1 is SQVTM and CDR2 ANQGSEA. CDR3 length: 13 amino acids. CDR3 DNA: TGCAGCGTTGTGCCCGGGGCTACCTACGAGCAGTACTTC. Protein sequence: CSVVPGATYEQYF.

This chain joins TRBV11-2 and TRBJ2-1; D is unclear. Per germline, CDR1 SGHAT and CDR2 FQNNGV. The CDR3 is made up of 11 amino acids. Trimming removed 8 bases from V and 9 bases from J, with 11 bases in between. CDR3 bases: TGTGCCAGCCGTGGGGTTAGTGAGCAGTTCTTC. Its translation: CASRGVSEQFF. The full variable domain, its missing parts supplied by reference TRBV11-2 and TRBJ2-1, is EAGVAQSPRYKIIEKRQSVAFWCNPISGHATLYWYQQILGQGPKLLIQFQNNGVVDDSQLPKDRFSAERLKGVDSTLKIQPAKLEDSAVYLCASRGVSEQFFGPGTRLTVL.

The chain joins TRBV29-1 to TRBJ1-2, with D perhaps matching TRBD1 (6 bases). Germline V gene data show CDR1 as SQVTM and CDR2 as ANQGSEA. The CDR3 length is 11 residues. CDR3 in amino acids: CTLGGAAGYTF. The DNA for the CDR3 is TGCACCCTGGGGGGGGCTGCTGGCTACACCTTC.

This clonotype came up a few times. This chain uses TRBV20-1 with TRBJ2-1; TRBD2 matches 8 bases. The CDR3 has 15 amino acids. In germline, CDR1 is DFQATT, CDR2 SNEGSKA (reference sequence). V dropped 6 bases and J dropped 4; count of bases not matched to a gene: 11. CDR3 DNA: TGCAGTGCCCGTTATGCCGGGACTAGGTACAATGAGCAGTTCTTC. Residues: CSARYAGTRYNEQFF.

The rearrangement links TRBV6-5 to TRBJ1-1; no firm D call. V was shortened by 10 bases and J by 4 bases, with 10 bases between the two germline ends. In germline, CDR1 is MNHEY, CDR2 SVGAGI. The CDR3 has 11 amino acids. This CDR3 reads CATRAGTEAFF. DNA of the CDR3: TGTGCCACTAGGGCTGGCACTGAAGCTTTCTTT.

This clonotype was detected only once. The chain employs TRBV11-2 and TRBJ2-6, with D hard to call. The germline V gene has CDR1 SGHAT and CDR2 FQNNGV. Trimming stripped 3 bases from V and 0 bases from J, with 12 bases between. The CDR3 totals 17 residues. This chain's CDR3 is CASSFMGTPSGANVLTF. The CDR3 nucleotides read TGTGCCAGCAGCTTCATGGGAACGCCCTCTGGGGCCAACGTCCTGACTTTC.

This clonotype occurred once. The V call is TRBV6-5, the J call TRBJ1-5; 8 nucleotides agree with TRBD1. CDR1 is MNHEY, CDR2 SVGAGI, per germline. This CDR3 comprises 15 residues. J lost 2 bases, V lost 5 bases, and 5 bases had no gene match. CDR3 amino acids: CASSKTGGGNQPQHF. In nucleotides, the CDR3 is TGTGCCAGCAGTAAAACAGGGGGAGGCAATCAGCCCCAGCATTTT.

The rearrangement uses TRBV20-1 and TRBJ2-7; 7 bases are a match to TRBD2. This CDR3 comprises 13 residues. Germline CDR1 reads DFQATT; CDR2 reads SNEGSKA (reference sequence). V was pared by 3 bases and J by 3 bases, with 5 bases of the junction left unmatched. DNA for the CDR3: TGCAGTGCTAGGACTAGCAATCGCTACGAGCAGTACTTC. Encoded protein: CSARTSNRYEQYF.

This clonotype was picked up a small number of times. V usage is TRBV5-6 and J usage is TRBJ2-1; 10 bases match TRBD2. CDR1 and CDR2 (germline): SGHDT, YYEEEE. The CDR3 runs to 15 residues. The V segment lost 0 bases and the J segment 9 bases; nucleotides outside the gene matches: 6. As DNA, the CDR3 is TGTGCCAGCAGCTTGGGAGCGGGGGGGCCTGTTGAGCAGTTCTTC. Amino acids: CASSLGAGGPVEQFF.

As concerns this clonotype: As the CDR3 is not closed by the conserved phenylalanine or tryptophan, this likely results from a read error. The gene calls are TRBV6-2 or TRBV6-3 and TRBJ2-1, with TRBD2 matching 11 bases. Unmatched junction bases numbered 4, after V lost 4 bases and J lost 2 bases. The CDR3 has 16 residues. Germline-derived CDR1 and CDR2 are MNHEY and SVGEGT. Written as DNA, the CDR3 is TGTGCCAGCAGTTGGGGACTAGCGGAGACCTACAATGAGCAGTTCTTA. Its translation is CASSWGLAETYNEQFL.

This chain links TRBV2 with TRBJ1-1, with D maybe TRBD1 (6 bases). Trimming removed 8 bases at V and 1 base at J, with 14 bases between. The CDR3 runs 14 residues. Per germline, CDR1 SNHLY and CDR2 FYNNEI. CDR3 amino acids: CASCGQRSNTEAFF. The CDR3, as DNA: TGTGCCAGCTGCGGACAGAGATCGAACACTGAAGCTTTCTTT.

V is TRBV3-1 and J is TRBJ2-5, with D unresolved. Germline V CDR1 and CDR2: LGHDT, YNNKEL (reference sequence). Trimming stripped 1 base from V and 5 bases from J, with 17 bases between. The CDR3 totals 16 residues. CDR3 residues: CASSQAEAREVETQYF. CDR3 DNA sequence: TGTGCCAGCAGCCAAGCTGAAGCCCGAGAGGTGGAGACCCAGTACTTC.

This clonotype appeared many times. The V call is TRBV6-5, the J call TRBJ2-7, with 7 bases identical to TRBD1. Looked up from germline, CDR1 is MNHEY and CDR2 is SVGAGI. With 6 bases clipped from V and 6 bases from J, the junction kept 8 bases outside the gene matches. This CDR3 spans 13 amino acids. The CDR3 region is CASSLRGWGEQYF. The CDR3 DNA is TGTGCCAGCAGCCTCAGGGGGTGGGGCGAGCAGTACTTC.

This clonotype was recorded once. A much larger clone is a single base away; this may be a read error. V gene TRBV6-5 combines with J gene TRBJ2-7, with D possibly being TRBD2 (6 bases). The CDR3 extends over 11 amino acids. Germline assignment: CDR1 MNHEY and CDR2 SVGAGI. The CDR3 spells CACSYRGWQYF. In DNA form, the CDR3 reads TGTGCCTGCAGTTACCGGGGGTGGCAGTACTTC.

This clonotype was counted between two and nine times. The V call is TRBV20-1, the J call TRBJ2-5; 9 bases are a match to TRBD2. The CDR3 contains 14 residues. Germline trimming cut 6 bases from V and 0 bases from J; bases unmatched to any gene: 5. CDR1 is DFQATT, CDR2 SNEGSKA, per germline (reference sequence). Here the CDR3 DNA reads TGCAGTGCAAAGCGGGGGGTATACCAAGAGACCCAGTACTTC. Its translation is CSAKRGVYQETQYF.

The sample holds one count of this clonotype. This rearrangement joins TRBV9 to TRBJ2-1; 9 nucleotides match TRBD2. CDR1 and CDR2 (germline): SGDLS, YYNGEE. V shed 4 bases and J 4 bases; nucleotides not matched to a gene: 9. This CDR3 contains 16 residues. Here the CDR3 reads CASSKLTSGLYNEQFF. Here the CDR3 DNA reads TGTGCCAGCAGCAAGTTGACTAGCGGCCTTTACAATGAGCAGTTCTTC.

In its sample, this clonotype was seen many times. The CDR3, as DNA: TGTGCCATCAGTGGAGCGGGGGGGTACAATGAGCAGTTCTTC. This encodes CAISGAGGYNEQFF. The chain carries TRBV10-3 and TRBJ2-1; 10 nucleotides agree with TRBD2. CDR1 ENHRY and CDR2 SYGVKD come from the germline V gene. CDR3 length: 14 residues. With 4 bases clipped from V and 4 bases from J, the junction kept 1 base outside the gene matches.

The chain joins TRBV7-9 to TRBJ2-7, with TRBD2 matching 8 bases. The J segment lost 0 bases and the V segment lost 8 bases, leaving 9 bases of the junction unmatched. Germline V gene lookup returns CDR1 SEHNR and CDR2 FQNEAQ (reference sequence). The CDR3 runs 15 residues. CDR3 coding DNA: TGTGCCAGCGCTTATGCGGGAGGCCGCTCCTACGAGCAGTACTTC. This gives the protein CASAYAGGRSYEQYF.

This clonotype came up a few times. The chain couples TRBV7-2 to TRBJ2-7; 8 bases agree with TRBD2. The J call is in doubt because the DNA end fits TRBJ2-5 better. CDR1 and CDR2 (germline): SGHTA, FQGNSA. There are 16 residues in the CDR3. The CDR3 loop is CASSSTGGRHSETQYF. CDR3 DNA: TGTGCCAGCAGCTCGACGGGGGGGCGACATTCGGAGACCCAGTACTTC.

This clonotype was counted only a few times. The chain couples TRBV7-2 to TRBJ1-2, with a weak D call TRBD1 (5 bases). CDR3 length equals 15 residues. V was pared by 0 bases and J by 8 bases, with 16 bases between. CDR1 is SGHTA and CDR2 is FQGNSA in the germline V gene. CDR3 protein: CASSLARAGIDGYTF. The CDR3 DNA reads TGTGCCAGCAGCTTAGCGCGAGCAGGGATCGACGGCTACACCTTC.

The V gene is TRBV5-1, the J gene TRBJ2-5; D might be TRBD1 (5 bases). Germline CDR1 reads SGHRS; CDR2 reads YFSETQ. The CDR3 runs to 13 residues. V gave up 1 base and J gave up 5 bases, with 9 bases separating them. CDR3 DNA sequence: TGCGCCAGCAGCTTGCCAGGGTTGGAGACCCAGTACTTC. Translating it yields CASSLPGLETQYF.

On this clonotype itself: One end of the junction does not line up with germline, which may come from a read error. The V call is TRBV19, the J call TRBJ1-1; 10 bases are a match to TRBD1. This CDR3 is built from 18 residues. The germline gives CDR1 LNHDA, CDR2 SQIVND (reference sequence). The CDR3 coding sequence is TGTGTCAGTAGTACAAGACAGGGGGCCCCCCGGCAGAACACTGAAGCTTTCTTT. It is translated as CVSSTRQGAPRQNTEAFF.